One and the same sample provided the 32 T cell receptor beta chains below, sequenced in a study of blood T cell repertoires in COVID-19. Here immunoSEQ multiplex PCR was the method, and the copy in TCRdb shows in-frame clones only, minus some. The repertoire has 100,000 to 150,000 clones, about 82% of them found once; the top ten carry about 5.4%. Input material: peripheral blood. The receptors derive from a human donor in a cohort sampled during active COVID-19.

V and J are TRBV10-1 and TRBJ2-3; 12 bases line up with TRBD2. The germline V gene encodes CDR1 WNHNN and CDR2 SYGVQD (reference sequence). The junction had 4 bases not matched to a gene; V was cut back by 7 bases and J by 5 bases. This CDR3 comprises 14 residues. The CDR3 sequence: CASKPGLAGDTQYF. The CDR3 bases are TGCGCCAGCAAACCGGGACTAGCGGGAGATACGCAGTATTTT.

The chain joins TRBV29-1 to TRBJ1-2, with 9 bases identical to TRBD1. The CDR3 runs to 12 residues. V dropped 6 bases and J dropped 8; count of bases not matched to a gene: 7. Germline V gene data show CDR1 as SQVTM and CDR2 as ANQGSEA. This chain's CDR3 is CSVDGQGNGYTF. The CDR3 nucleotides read TGCAGCGTCGACGGACAGGGGAACGGCTACACCTTC.

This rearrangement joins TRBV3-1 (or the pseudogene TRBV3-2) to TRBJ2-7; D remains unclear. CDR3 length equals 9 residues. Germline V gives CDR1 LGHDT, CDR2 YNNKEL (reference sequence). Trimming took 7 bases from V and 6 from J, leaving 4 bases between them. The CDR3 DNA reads TGTGCCAGCATCATCGAGCAGTACTTC. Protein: CASIIEQYF.

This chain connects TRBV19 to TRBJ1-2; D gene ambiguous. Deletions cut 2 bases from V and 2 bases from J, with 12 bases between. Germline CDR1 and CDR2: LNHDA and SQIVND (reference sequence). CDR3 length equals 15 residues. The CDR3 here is CASSIKPGLNYGYTF. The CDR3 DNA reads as TGTGCCAGTAGTATAAAACCGGGGTTAAACTATGGCTACACCTTC. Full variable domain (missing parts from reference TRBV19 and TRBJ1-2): DGGITQSPKYLFRKEGQNVTLSCEQNLNHDAMYWYRQDPGQGLRLIYYSQIVNDFQKGDIAEGYSVSREKKESFPLTVTSAQKNPTAFYLCASSIKPGLNYGYTFGSGTRLTVV.

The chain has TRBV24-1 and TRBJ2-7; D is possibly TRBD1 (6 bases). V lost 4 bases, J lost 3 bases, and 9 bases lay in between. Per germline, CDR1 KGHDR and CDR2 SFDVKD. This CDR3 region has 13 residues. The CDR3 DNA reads TGTGCCACCAGTGAGGGACAAATCTACGAGCAGTACTTC. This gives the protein CATSEGQIYEQYF.

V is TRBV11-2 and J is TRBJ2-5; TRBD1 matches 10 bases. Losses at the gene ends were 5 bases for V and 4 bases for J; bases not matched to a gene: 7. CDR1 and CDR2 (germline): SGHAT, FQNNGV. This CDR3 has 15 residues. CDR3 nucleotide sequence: TGTGCCAGCAGCCAACGGACAGGGGGAGGAGAGACCCAGTACTTC. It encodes CASSQRTGGGETQYF.

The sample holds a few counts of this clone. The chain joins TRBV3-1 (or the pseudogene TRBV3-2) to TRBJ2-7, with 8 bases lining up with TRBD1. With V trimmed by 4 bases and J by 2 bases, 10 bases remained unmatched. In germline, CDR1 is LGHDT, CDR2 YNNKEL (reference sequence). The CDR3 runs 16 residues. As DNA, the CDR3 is TGTGCCAGCAGCCTAATCAGGGGGCCCGAAACCTACGAGCAGTACTTC. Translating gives CASSLIRGPETYEQYF.

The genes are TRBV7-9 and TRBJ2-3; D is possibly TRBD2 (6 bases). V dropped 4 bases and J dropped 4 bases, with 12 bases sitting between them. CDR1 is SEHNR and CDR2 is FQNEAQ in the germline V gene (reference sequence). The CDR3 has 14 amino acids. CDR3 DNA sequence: TGTGCCAGCAGCTCCCCTCGGAGGGCAGATACGCAGTATTTT. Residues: CASSSPRRADTQYF.

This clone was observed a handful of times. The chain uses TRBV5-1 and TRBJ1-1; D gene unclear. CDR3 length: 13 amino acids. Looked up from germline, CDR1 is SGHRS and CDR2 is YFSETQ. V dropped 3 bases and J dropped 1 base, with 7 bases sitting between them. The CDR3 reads CASSSAGNTEAFF. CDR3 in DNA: TGCGCCAGCAGCTCGGCAGGGAACACTGAAGCTTTCTTT.

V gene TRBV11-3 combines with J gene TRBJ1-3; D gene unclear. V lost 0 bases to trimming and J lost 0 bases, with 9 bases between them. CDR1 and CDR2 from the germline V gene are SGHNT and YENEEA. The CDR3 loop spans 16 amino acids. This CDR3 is CASSLEGPGSGNTIYF. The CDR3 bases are TGTGCCAGCAGCTTAGAAGGTCCGGGCTCTGGAAACACCATATATTTT.

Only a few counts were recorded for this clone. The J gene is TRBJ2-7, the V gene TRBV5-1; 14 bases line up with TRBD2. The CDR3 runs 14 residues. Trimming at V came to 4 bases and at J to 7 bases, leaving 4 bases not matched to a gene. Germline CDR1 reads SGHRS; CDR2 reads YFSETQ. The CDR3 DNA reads TGCGCCAGCAGCCCGGGACTAGCGGGAGCGGAGCAGTACTTC. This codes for CASSPGLAGAEQYF.

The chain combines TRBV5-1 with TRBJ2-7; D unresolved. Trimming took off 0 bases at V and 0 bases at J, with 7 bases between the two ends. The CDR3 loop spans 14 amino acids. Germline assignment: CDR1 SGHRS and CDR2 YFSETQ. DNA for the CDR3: TGCGCCAGCAGCTTGGCGGTCCCCTCCTACGAGCAGTACTTC. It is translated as CASSLAVPSYEQYF.

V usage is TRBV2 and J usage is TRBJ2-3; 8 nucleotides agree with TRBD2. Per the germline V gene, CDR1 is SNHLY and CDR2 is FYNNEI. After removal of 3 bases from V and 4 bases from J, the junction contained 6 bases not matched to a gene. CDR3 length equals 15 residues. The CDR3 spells CASSERAGGADTQYF. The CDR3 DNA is TGTGCCAGCAGTGAGAGGGCGGGAGGAGCAGATACGCAGTATTTT. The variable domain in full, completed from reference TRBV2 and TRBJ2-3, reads EPEVTQTPSHQVTQMGQEVILRCVPISNHLYFYWYRQILGQKVEFLVSFYNNEISEKSEIFDDQFSVERPDGSNFTLKIRSTKLEDSAMYFCASSERAGGADTQYFGPGTRLTVL.

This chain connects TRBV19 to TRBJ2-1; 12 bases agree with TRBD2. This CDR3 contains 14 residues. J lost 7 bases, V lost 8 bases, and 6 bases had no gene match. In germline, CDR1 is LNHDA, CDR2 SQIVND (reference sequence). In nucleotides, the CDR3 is TGTGCCAGTCAGACTAGCGGGAGCGGAAATGAGCAGTTCTTC. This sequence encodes CASQTSGSGNEQFF.

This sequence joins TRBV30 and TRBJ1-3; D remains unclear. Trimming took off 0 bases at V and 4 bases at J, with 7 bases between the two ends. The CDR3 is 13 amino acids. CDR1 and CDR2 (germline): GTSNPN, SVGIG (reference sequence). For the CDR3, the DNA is TGTGCCTGGAGTGTCGCCGGGGGAAACACCATATATTTT. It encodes CAWSVAGGNTIYF. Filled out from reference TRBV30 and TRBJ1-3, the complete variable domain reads SQTIHQWPATLVQPVGSPLSLECTVEGTSNPNLYWYRQAAGRGLQLLFYSVGIGQISSEVPQNLSASRPQDRQFILSSKKLLLSDSGFYLCAWSVAGGNTIYFGEGSWLTVV.

The CDR3 protein is CSALDGETQYF. CDR3 sequence (DNA): TGCAGTGCTTTAGATGGTGAGACCCAGTACTTC. The J gene is TRBJ2-5, the V gene TRBV20-1; no reliable D call. Deletions cut 5 bases from V and 5 bases from J, with 9 bases between. The CDR3 sequence is 11 residues long. CDR1 DFQATT and CDR2 SNEGSKA come from the germline V gene (reference sequence).

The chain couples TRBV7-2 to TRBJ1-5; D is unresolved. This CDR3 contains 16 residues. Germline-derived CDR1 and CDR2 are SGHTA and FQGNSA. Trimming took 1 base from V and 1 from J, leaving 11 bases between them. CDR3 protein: CASSLVGGGSNQPQHF. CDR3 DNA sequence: TGTGCCAGCAGCTTAGTAGGAGGCGGAAGCAATCAGCCCCAGCATTTT. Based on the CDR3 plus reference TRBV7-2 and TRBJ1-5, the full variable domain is GAGVSQSPSNKVTEKGKDVELRCDPISGHTALYWYRQSLGQGLEFLIYFQGNSAPDKSGLPSDRFSAERTGGSVSTLTIQRTQQEDSAVYLCASSLVGGGSNQPQHFGDGTRLSIL.

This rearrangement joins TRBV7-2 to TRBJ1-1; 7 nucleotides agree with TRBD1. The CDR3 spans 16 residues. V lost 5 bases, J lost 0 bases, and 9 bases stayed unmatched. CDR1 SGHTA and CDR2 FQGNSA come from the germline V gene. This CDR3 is CASSRWTGAMNTEAFF. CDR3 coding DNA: TGTGCCAGCAGCCGCTGGACAGGTGCTATGAACACTGAAGCTTTCTTT. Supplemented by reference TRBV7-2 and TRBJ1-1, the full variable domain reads GAGVSQSPSNKVTEKGKDVELRCDPISGHTALYWYRQSLGQGLEFLIYFQGNSAPDKSGLPSDRFSAERTGGSVSTLTIQRTQQEDSAVYLCASSRWTGAMNTEAFFGQGTRLTVV.

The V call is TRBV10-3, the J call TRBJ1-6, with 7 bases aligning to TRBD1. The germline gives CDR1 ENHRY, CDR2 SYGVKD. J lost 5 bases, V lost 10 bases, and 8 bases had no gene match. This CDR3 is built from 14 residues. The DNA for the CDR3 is TGTGCCAGCGAGGGACAGCTTCATAATTCACCCCTCCACTTT. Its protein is CASEGQLHNSPLHF.

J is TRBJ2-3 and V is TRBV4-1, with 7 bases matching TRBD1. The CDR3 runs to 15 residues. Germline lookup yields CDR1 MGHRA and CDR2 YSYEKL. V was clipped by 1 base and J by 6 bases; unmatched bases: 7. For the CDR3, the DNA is TGCGCCAGCAGCCAAGTACAGGGGATCGAGGATACGCAGTATTTT. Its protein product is CASSQVQGIEDTQYF.

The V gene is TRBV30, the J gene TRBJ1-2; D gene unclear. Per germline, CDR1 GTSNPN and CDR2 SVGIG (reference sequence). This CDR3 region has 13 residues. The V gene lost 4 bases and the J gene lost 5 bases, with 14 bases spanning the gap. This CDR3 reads CAWTGPSQYGYTF. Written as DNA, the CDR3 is TGTGCCTGGACGGGTCCCAGTCAATATGGCTACACCTTC.

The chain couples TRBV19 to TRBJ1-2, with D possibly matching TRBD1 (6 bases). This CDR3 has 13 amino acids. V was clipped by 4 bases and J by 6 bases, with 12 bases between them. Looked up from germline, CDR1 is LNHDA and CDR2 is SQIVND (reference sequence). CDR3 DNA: TGTGCCAGTAGTACAGTACAGGGCGATGGCTACACCTTC. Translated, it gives CASSTVQGDGYTF.

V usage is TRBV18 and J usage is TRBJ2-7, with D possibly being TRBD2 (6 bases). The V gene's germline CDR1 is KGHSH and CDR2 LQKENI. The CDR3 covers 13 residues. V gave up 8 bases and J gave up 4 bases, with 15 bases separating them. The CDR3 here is CASQPDREYEQYF. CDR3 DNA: TGTGCCAGCCAGCCAGACCGGGAGTACGAGCAGTACTTC.

This chain's CDR3 is CAWTEIAGGRNEQFF. CDR3 bases: TGTGCCTGGACCGAAATAGCGGGAGGGCGCAATGAGCAGTTCTTC. This sequence joins TRBV30 and TRBJ2-1, with 11 bases aligning to TRBD2. CDR3 size: 15 residues. CDR1 is GTSNPN and CDR2 is SVGIG in the germline V gene (reference sequence). Trimming at V came to 4 bases and at J to 6 bases, leaving 8 bases not matched to a gene.

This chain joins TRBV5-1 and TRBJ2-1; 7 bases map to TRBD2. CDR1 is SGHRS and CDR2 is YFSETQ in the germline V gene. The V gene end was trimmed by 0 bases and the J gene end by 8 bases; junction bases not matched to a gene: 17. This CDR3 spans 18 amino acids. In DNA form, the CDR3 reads TGCGCCAGCAGCTTGGGTACGCTTTCCGGGACTATGGACTATGAGCAGTTCTTC. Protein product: CASSLGTLSGTMDYEQFF.

The CDR3 here is CASSQFDRAYEQYF. CDR3 in DNA: TGTGCCAGCAGCCAATTTGACAGGGCCTACGAGCAGTACTTC. The rearrangement links TRBV7-8 to TRBJ2-7; 7 bases agree with TRBD1. CDR1 is SGHVS, CDR2 FQNEAQ, per germline. V lost 5 bases, J lost 2 bases, and 6 bases stayed unmatched. This CDR3 spans 14 amino acids.

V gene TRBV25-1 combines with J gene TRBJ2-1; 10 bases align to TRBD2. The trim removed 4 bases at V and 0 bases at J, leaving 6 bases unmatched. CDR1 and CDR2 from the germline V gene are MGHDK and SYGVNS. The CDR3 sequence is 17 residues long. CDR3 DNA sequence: TGTGCCAGCAGTGGAATAGCGGGAGGTCCCTCCTACAATGAGCAGTTCTTC. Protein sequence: CASSGIAGGPSYNEQFF.

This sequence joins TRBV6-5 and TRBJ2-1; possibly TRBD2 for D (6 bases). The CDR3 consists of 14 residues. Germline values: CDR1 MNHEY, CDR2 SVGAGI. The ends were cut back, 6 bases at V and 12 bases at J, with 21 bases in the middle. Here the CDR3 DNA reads TGTGCCAGCAGGCTAGATCGAGGGCGGGAAACGCAGTTCTTC. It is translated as CASRLDRGRETQFF.

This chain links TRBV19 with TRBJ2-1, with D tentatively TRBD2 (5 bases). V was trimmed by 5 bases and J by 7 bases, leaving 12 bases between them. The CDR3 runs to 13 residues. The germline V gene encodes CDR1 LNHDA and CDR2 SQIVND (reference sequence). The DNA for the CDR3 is TGTGCCAGTAGTCTACTACCGGGGAATGAGCAGTTCTTC. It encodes CASSLLPGNEQFF.

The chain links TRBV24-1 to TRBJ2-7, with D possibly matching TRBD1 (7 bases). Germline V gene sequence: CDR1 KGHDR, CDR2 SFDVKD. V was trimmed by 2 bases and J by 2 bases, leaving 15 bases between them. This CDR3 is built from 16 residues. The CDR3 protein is CATSDSAGQHPYEQYF. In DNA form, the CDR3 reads TGTGCCACCAGTGATTCCGCGGGACAGCACCCCTACGAGCAGTACTTC.

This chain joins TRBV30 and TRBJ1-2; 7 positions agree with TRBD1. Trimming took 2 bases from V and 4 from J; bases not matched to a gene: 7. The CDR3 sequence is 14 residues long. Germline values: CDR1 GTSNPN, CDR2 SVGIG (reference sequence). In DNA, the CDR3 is TGTGCCTGGAGTAAGGACAGGTTCCCCTATGGCTACACCTTC. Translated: CAWSKDRFPYGYTF. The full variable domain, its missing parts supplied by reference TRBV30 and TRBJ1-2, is SQTIHQWPATLVQPVGSPLSLECTVEGTSNPNLYWYRQAAGRGLQLLFYSVGIGQISSEVPQNLSASRPQDRQFILSSKKLLLSDSGFYLCAWSKDRFPYGYTFGSGTRLTVV.

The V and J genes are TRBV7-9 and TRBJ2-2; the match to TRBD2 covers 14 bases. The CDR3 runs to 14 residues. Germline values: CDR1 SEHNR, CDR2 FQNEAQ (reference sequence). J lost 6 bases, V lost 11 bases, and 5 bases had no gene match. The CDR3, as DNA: TGTGCCGGTGGACTAGCGGGAGGTGCCGGGGAGCTGTTTTTT. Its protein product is CAGGLAGGAGELFF.